These 15 T cell receptor beta chains share one sample of origin, sequenced in a study of blood T cell repertoires in COVID-19. The table came from immunoSEQ multiplex PCR; TCRdb's copy has only in-frame clones and leaves some out. The sample yields over 70,000 clones, 80% to 95% seen once. The specimen sequenced was peripheral blood. All receptors come from a human donor with active COVID-19. The donor label of this sample is uncertain.

This chain joins TRBV5-1 and TRBJ2-1; 8 nucleotides align to TRBD2. Germline V gene sequence: CDR1 SGHRS, CDR2 YFSETQ. There are 17 residues in the CDR3. Trimming at V came to 3 bases and at J to 0 bases, leaving 8 bases not matched to a gene. CDR3 DNA sequence: TGCGCCAGCAGCTGGCGGGGGGATCCGAGCTCCTACAATGAGCAGTTCTTC. It codes for CASSWRGDPSSYNEQFF. Full variable domain (remainder filled in from reference TRBV5-1 and TRBJ2-1): KAGVTQTPRYLIKTRGQQVTLSCSPISGHRSVSWYQQTPGQGLQFLFEYFSETQRNKGNFPGRFSGRQFSNSRSEMNVSTLELGDSALYLCASSWRGDPSSYNEQFFGPGTRLTVL.

The V and J genes are TRBV28 and TRBJ2-1, with D tentatively TRBD2 (5 bases). This CDR3 has 14 residues. Trimming stripped 8 bases from V and 5 bases from J, with 16 bases between. The germline V gene encodes CDR1 MDHEN and CDR2 SYDVKM. The CDR3 is CASASLGPHNEQFF. The CDR3 coding sequence is TGTGCCAGCGCCTCACTAGGGCCCCACAATGAGCAGTTCTTC.

This clone appeared a single time. The chain joins TRBV18 to TRBJ1-1, with 8 positions matching TRBD1. The CDR3 contains 18 residues. V dropped 3 bases and J dropped 0; count of bases not matched to a gene: 12. Germline V gene lookup returns CDR1 KGHSH and CDR2 LQKENI. The CDR3 here is CASSPRQGPVTVNTEAFF. CDR3 DNA sequence: TGTGCCAGCTCACCCAGACAGGGGCCCGTCACGGTGAACACTGAAGCTTTCTTT.

This clone was detected once. The chain is built from TRBV5-6 and TRBJ2-3; D may be TRBD2 (6 bases). This CDR3 comprises 14 residues. Germline lookup yields CDR1 SGHDT and CDR2 YYEEEE. V was clipped by 2 bases and J by 6 bases, with 13 bases between them. The CDR3 DNA reads as TGTGCCAGCAGCTTTGGCGGGGTCGAGGATACGCAGTATTTT. Its protein product is CASSFGGVEDTQYF.

This clone was counted only a few times. The chain recombines TRBV5-5 with TRBJ2-7, with 9 bases that match TRBD2. The CDR3 totals 14 residues. Trimming removed 10 bases from V and 1 base from J; junction bases left unmatched: 9. CDR1 is SGHKS and CDR2 is YYEKEE in the germline V gene (reference sequence). The CDR3 DNA follows: TGTGCCGTACAGAGCGGGGGGACATCCTACGAGCAGTACTTC. Translating it yields CAVQSGGTSYEQYF.

This rearrangement joins TRBV19 to TRBJ1-1; 7 bases are shared with TRBD1. Germline CDR1 reads LNHDA; CDR2 reads SQIVND (reference sequence). After removal of 7 bases from V and 2 bases from J, the junction contained 10 bases not matched to a gene. This CDR3 region has 15 residues. The CDR3 DNA reads as TGTGCCAGTAATAAACCCCGACAGGGTAACACTGAAGCTTTCTTT. Amino acid sequence: CASNKPRQGNTEAFF.

The J gene is TRBJ2-3, the V gene TRBV4-2, with TRBD2 as a possible D gene (6 bases). The V gene lost 1 base and the J gene lost 2 bases, with 25 bases spanning the gap. Germline values: CDR1 LGHNA, CDR2 YNFKEQ. CDR3 length: 20 residues. DNA for the CDR3: TGTGCCAGCAGCCAAGTTCGAATGACTAGGACGGGGAGACACACAGATACGCAGTATTTT. Translating it yields CASSQVRMTRTGRHTDTQYF.

The rearrangement joins TRBV6-1 to TRBJ1-1; D is undetermined. The CDR3 is 14 amino acids. CDR1 and CDR2 (germline): MNHNS, SASEGT. V was clipped by 2 bases and J by 3 bases, with 10 bases between them. CDR3 sequence (DNA): TGTGCCAGCAGTGAACCTGGTGCGCACACTGAAGCTTTCTTT. Amino acids: CASSEPGAHTEAFF.

V gene TRBV3-1 (or the pseudogene TRBV3-2) combines with J gene TRBJ1-2; tentative D call: TRBD1 (5 bases). The CDR3 loop spans 12 amino acids. Germline CDR1 and CDR2: LGHDT and YNNKEL (reference sequence). V lost 5 bases and J lost 12, with 16 bases in between. The CDR3 loop is CASSGGGEYDTF. The CDR3 DNA reads as TGTGCCAGCAGCGGGGGAGGGGAATATGACACCTTC.

The chain joins TRBV4-3 to TRBJ1-6; 7 bases are shared with TRBD1. With 3 bases clipped from V and 13 bases from J, the junction kept 12 bases outside the gene matches. Germline-derived CDR1 and CDR2 are LGHNA and YSLEER. The CDR3 has 15 residues. The CDR3 DNA follows: TGCGCCAGCAGCCAGGCTTCTTTAGGGGGCAAGCCCCTCCACTTT. Protein sequence: CASSQASLGGKPLHF.

The V gene is TRBV7-2, the J gene TRBJ2-1, with 9 bases that match TRBD2. The CDR3 length is 16 residues. The germline V gene has CDR1 SGHTA and CDR2 FQGNSA. J was trimmed by 4 bases and V by 1 base; bases with no gene match: 5. The CDR3 is CASSLDSGGRYNEQFF. CDR3 nucleotides: TGTGCCAGCAGCTTAGATAGCGGGGGAAGGTACAATGAGCAGTTCTTC.

The rearrangement uses TRBV4-2 and TRBJ2-5; D possibly corresponds to TRBD2 (6 bases). Trimming removed 4 bases from V and 0 bases from J, with 9 bases in between. The germline gives CDR1 LGHNA, CDR2 YNFKEQ. The CDR3 is 14 residues long. The CDR3 here is CASSLSGDQETQYF. In DNA, the CDR3 is TGTGCCAGCAGCCTTTCGGGGGACCAAGAGACCCAGTACTTC.

CDR3 sequence (DNA): TGCAGTGCTAGTAAACTAGCGGGGGACAATGAGCAGTTCTTC. Residues: CSASKLAGDNEQFF. This rearrangement joins TRBV20-1 to TRBJ2-1, with 11 positions matching TRBD2. Germline CDR1 reads DFQATT; CDR2 reads SNEGSKA (reference sequence). V gave up 3 bases and J gave up 5 bases; unmatched junction bases: 3. The CDR3 is 14 residues long.

For the CDR3, the DNA is TGTGCCAGTAGTACCGTCGGGACAGGGGGCGGTCAGCCCCAGCATTTT. Protein product: CASSTVGTGGGQPQHF. This chain connects TRBV19 to TRBJ1-5, with 12 bases matching TRBD1. Germline CDR1 reads LNHDA; CDR2 reads SQIVND (reference sequence). V lost 4 bases and J lost 6; bases outside the gene matches: 7. The CDR3 contains 16 residues.

The V and J genes are TRBV20-1 and TRBJ2-7; 12 bases map to TRBD1. The CDR3 loop spans 14 amino acids. Germline trimming cut 3 bases from V and 7 bases from J; bases unmatched to any gene: 7. Per germline, CDR1 DFQATT and CDR2 SNEGSKA (reference sequence). The CDR3 loop reads CSASWGQGAREQYF. CDR3 coding DNA: TGCAGTGCTAGTTGGGGACAGGGGGCCAGGGAGCAGTACTTC.